This entry is about one TCR beta chain. Its antigen is as yet unknown. The data are from a study of OX40 agonist ivuxolimab in advanced cancers. Study as a whole: Allowance was made for prior anti-PD-1, anti-PD-L1 or anti-CTLA-4 therapy, and around 44% had some. The study, taken as a whole, reports: Among the lowest peripheral clonal expansion occurred in 0.1-3.0 mg/kg partial responders. By week 6 at 0.1 to 3.0 mg/kg, blood CD4+ and CD8+ T cells had expanded clonally.

The method was immunoSEQ multiplex PCR; TCRdb's version includes in-frame clones alone and lacks a portion of them. There are roughly 69,000 clones in the sample; around 90% occur only once, and about 1% lies in the top ten. The CDR3 has 18 amino acids. V shed 1 base and J shed 4 bases, with 20 bases lying between them. Per germline, CDR1 LNHNV and CDR2 YYDKDF (reference sequence). Collection of blood occurred at baseline, at cycle 4 day 1, and at cycle 7 day 1. The chain joins TRBV15 to TRBJ2-1, with D possibly TRBD2 on 6 matching bases. Source: CD4+ or CD8+ T cells sorted from blood, taken in a trial of the OX40 agonist ivuxolimab. This receptor was taken from an adult with an advanced solid tumor such as melanoma, head and neck, liver or kidney cancer. The chain's CDR3 is CATSRVTPASASYNEQFF. In DNA form, the CDR3 reads TGTGCCACCAGCAGAGTCACCCCTGCTAGCGCGTCGTACAATGAGCAGTTCTTC.